This T cell receptor beta chain was retrieved from a study of blood T cell repertoires in COVID-19. Across the whole study: Samples came from the United States, Italy and Spain, spanning acute and convalescent COVID-19.

TCRdb keeps only in-frame clones here, not all; method: immunoSEQ multiplex PCR. The data contain about 440,000 clones, more than 70% of them seen just once; the ten biggest clones take up roughly 13%. The receptor was derived from a woman in her forties or fifties with COVID-19, enrolled during active disease. What was sequenced was peripheral blood.

CDR3 residues: CASEQGASGEQYF. CDR3 nucleotides: TGCGCCAGCGAACAGGGGGCCAGCGGGGAGCAGTACTTC. The V and J genes are TRBV5-1 and TRBJ2-7; TRBD1 aligns across 9 bases. The CDR3 is made up of 13 amino acids. Trimming cost V 7 bases and J 7 bases; bases outside gene matches: 9. Germline loops: CDR1 SGHRS, CDR2 YFSETQ.